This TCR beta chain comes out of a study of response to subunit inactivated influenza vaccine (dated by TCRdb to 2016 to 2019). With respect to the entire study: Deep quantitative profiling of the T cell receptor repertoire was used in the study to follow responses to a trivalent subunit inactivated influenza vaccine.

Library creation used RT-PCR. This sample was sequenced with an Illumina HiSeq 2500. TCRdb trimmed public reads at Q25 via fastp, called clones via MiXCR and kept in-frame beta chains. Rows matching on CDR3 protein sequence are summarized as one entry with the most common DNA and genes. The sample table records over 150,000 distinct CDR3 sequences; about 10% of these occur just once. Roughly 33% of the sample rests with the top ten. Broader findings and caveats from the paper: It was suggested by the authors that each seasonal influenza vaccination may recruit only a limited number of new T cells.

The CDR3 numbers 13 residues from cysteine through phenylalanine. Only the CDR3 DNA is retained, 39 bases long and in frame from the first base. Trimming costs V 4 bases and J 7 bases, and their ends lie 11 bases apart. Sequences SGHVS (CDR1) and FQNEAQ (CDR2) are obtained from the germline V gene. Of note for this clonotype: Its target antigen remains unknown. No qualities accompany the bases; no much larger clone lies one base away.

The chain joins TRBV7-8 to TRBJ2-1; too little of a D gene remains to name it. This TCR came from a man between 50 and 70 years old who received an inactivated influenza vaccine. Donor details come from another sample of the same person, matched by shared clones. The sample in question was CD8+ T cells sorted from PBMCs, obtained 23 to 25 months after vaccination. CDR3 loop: CASSYNTENEQFF. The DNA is TGTGCCAGCAGCTACAACACTGAAAATGAGCAGTTCTTC.